Here is one TCR beta chain with its context. Trimming left V 2 bases short and J 2 bases short, with 13 bases between. CDR1 is SGHTA, CDR2 FQGNSA, per germline. CDR3 size: 15 residues. The sample is drawn from a study of control samples from healthy donors and cancer patients. Clones were read by immunoSEQ multiplex PCR, and TCRdb kept only the in-frame ones, dropping some. The table shows around 20,000 clones, with around 80% occurring only once. This TCR was recovered from a man older than 75 with head and neck cancer. Sample: PBMCs. The chain uses TRBV7-2 and TRBJ2-7, with D possibly being TRBD1 (6 bases). Here the CDR3 reads CASSLYWGPAYEQYF. In DNA, the CDR3 is TGTGCCAGCAGCTTATATTGGGGGCCCGCCTACGAGCAGTACTTC. Looking up the rest from reference TRBV7-2 and TRBJ2-7 gives the full variable domain: GAGVSQSPSNKVTEKGKDVELRCDPISGHTALYWYRQSLGQGLEFLIYFQGNSAPDKSGLPSDRFSAERTGGSVSTLTIQRTQQEDSAVYLCASSLYWGPAYEQYFGPGTRLTVT.